The 30 T cell receptor beta chains in this list originate from one sample, sequenced in a study of shared clonotypes between healthy human individuals. TCRdb keeps only in-frame clones here, not all; method: immunoSEQ multiplex PCR. The table has about 480,000 clones, 79% seen once. Sequencing used PBMCs. Receptors were obtained from a woman aged 40 to 50 in good health. Some clones in this sample may be carry-over from other donors' samples.

The V gene is TRBV25-1, the J gene TRBJ2-5; TRBD2 matches 9 bases. Trimming removed 3 bases from V and 2 bases from J; junction bases left unmatched: 10. The CDR3 sequence is 17 residues long. Germline V gives CDR1 MGHDK, CDR2 SYGVNS. The CDR3 reads CASSEPDGLARQETQYF. As DNA, the CDR3 is TGTGCCAGCAGTGAGCCTGACGGACTAGCGAGACAAGAGACCCAGTACTTC. The full variable domain, in which reference TRBV25-1 and TRBJ2-5 provide the parts outside the CDR3, is EADIYQTPRYLVIGTGKKITLECSQTMGHDKMYWYQQDPGMELHLIHYSYGVNSTEKGDLSSESTVSRIRTEHFPLTLESARPSHTSQYLCASSEPDGLARQETQYFGPGTRLLVL.

The chain has TRBV6-5 and TRBJ2-5, with 11 bases aligning to TRBD1. The J call is doubtful: the DNA matches TRBJ2-7 better. Germline CDR1 is MNHEY and CDR2 is SVGAGI. This CDR3 has 15 amino acids. The CDR3 spells CATKRTGGATYEQYF. As DNA, the CDR3 is TGTGCCACCAAAAGGACAGGGGGCGCGACCTACGAGCAGTACTTC.

This clone was counted once. The chain carries TRBV4-2 and TRBJ2-1; no reliable D call. This CDR3 contains 15 residues. Trimming cost V 1 base and J 6 bases, with 13 bases left between them. The V gene's germline CDR1 is LGHNA and CDR2 YNFKEQ. CDR3 protein: CASSQGSSEVNEQFF. The CDR3, as DNA: TGTGCCAGCAGCCAAGGAAGCTCCGAAGTCAATGAGCAGTTCTTC.

The CDR3 spells CASSLMGSSNTGELFF. In DNA form, the CDR3 reads TGTGCCAGCAGCTTGATGGGAAGTAGTAACACCGGGGAGCTGTTTTTT. The genes are TRBV5-6 and TRBJ2-2, with unresolved D. CDR3 length equals 16 residues. Per the germline V gene, CDR1 is SGHDT and CDR2 is YYEEEE. The V gene lost 1 base and the J gene lost 2 bases, with 12 bases spanning the gap. Looking up the rest from reference TRBV5-6 and TRBJ2-2 gives the full variable domain: DAGVTQSPTHLIKTRGQQVTLRCSPKSGHDTVSWYQQALGQGPQFIFQYYEEEERQRGNFPDRFSGHQFPNYSSELNVNALLLGDSALYLCASSLMGSSNTGELFFGEGSRLTVL.

The rearrangement joins TRBV5-1 to TRBJ2-1; no definite D call. The CDR3 is 13 residues long. CDR1 SGHRS and CDR2 YFSETQ come from the germline V gene. With 0 bases removed from V and 5 bases from J, the gap between germline ends came to 6 bases. CDR3 nucleotides: TGCGCCAGCAGCTTGGGCAGGCACAATGAGCAGTTCTTC. Translated: CASSLGRHNEQFF.

The chain has TRBV19 and TRBJ2-1, with 7 bases that match TRBD2. This CDR3 is 15 amino acids long. The V gene's germline CDR1 is LNHDA and CDR2 SQIVND (reference sequence). The V and J ends lost 3 bases and 2 bases, in that order; junction bases with no gene match: 4. The CDR3 region has the DNA TGTGCCAGTAGTATGCGGGGGACGACCTACAATGAGCAGTTCTTC. It translates to CASSMRGTTYNEQFF.

The rearrangement joins TRBV27 to TRBJ2-1; 10 nucleotides match TRBD2. The V gene end was trimmed by 8 bases and the J gene end by 2 bases; junction bases not matched to a gene: 3. The CDR3 is made up of 14 amino acids. CDR1 and CDR2 from the germline V gene are MNHEY and SMNVEV (reference sequence). CDR3 loop: CASGSGRAYNEQFF. DNA for the CDR3: TGTGCCAGCGGAAGCGGGAGGGCCTACAATGAGCAGTTCTTC.

In this sample, this clone turned up once. V usage is TRBV27 and J usage is TRBJ2-4, with D possibly being TRBD1 or TRBD2 (5 bases each). Germline loops: CDR1 MNHEY, CDR2 SMNVEV (reference sequence). The CDR3 is 19 amino acids. V was trimmed by 4 bases and J by 1 base, leaving 23 bases between them. CDR3 protein: CASSYGGSGPILAKNIQYF. As DNA, the CDR3 is TGTGCCAGCAGTTATGGAGGTTCGGGGCCGATCCTGGCCAAAAACATTCAGTACTTC.

This chain uses TRBV15 with TRBJ2-2, with a tentative D call TRBD2 (6 bases). The CDR3 totals 16 residues. Trimming removed 0 bases at V and 1 base at J, with 9 bases between. Germline CDR1 LNHNV, CDR2 YYDKDF (reference sequence). CDR3 nucleotides: TGTGCCACCAGCAGAGAGTCGGAGGGGAACACCGGGGAGCTGTTTTTT. Its protein is CATSRESEGNTGELFF.

This clone was seen a handful of times. The chain combines TRBV7-9 with TRBJ1-3, with D uncertain. CDR1 is SEHNR, CDR2 FQNEAQ, per germline (reference sequence). The CDR3 is made up of 14 amino acids. Trimming left V 2 bases short and J 6 bases short, with 11 bases between. This chain's CDR3 is CASSLTPVENTIYF. DNA for the CDR3: TGTGCCAGCAGCTTAACCCCCGTGGAAAACACCATATATTTT.

This chain joins TRBV7-3 and TRBJ2-3; 8 bases agree with TRBD1. Germline V gene data show CDR1 as SGHTA and CDR2 as FQGTGA. J gave up 6 bases and V 4 bases, and 9 bases lay outside the gene matches. The CDR3 runs to 15 residues. The CDR3 loop is CASSSGQGLTDTQYF. CDR3 in DNA: TGTGCCAGCAGCTCCGGACAGGGACTTACGGATACGCAGTATTTT.

The J gene is TRBJ2-1, the V gene TRBV28, with a possible D match to TRBD2 (6 bases). The CDR3 totals 14 residues. Germline V CDR1 and CDR2: MDHEN, SYDVKM. V dropped 6 bases and J dropped 5 bases, with 14 bases sitting between them. The CDR3 here is CASRPGLSNNEQFF. CDR3 sequence (DNA): TGTGCCAGCAGACCGGGACTGTCGAACAATGAGCAGTTCTTC.

CDR3 residues: CASSRDRFYEQYF. Here the CDR3 DNA reads TGTGCCAGCAGTCGCGACCGTTTCTACGAGCAGTACTTC. V and J are TRBV7-2 and TRBJ2-7; the D is unclear. The CDR3 is made up of 13 amino acids. With 6 bases removed from V and 3 bases from J, the gap between germline ends came to 12 bases. Germline V gene sequence: CDR1 SGHTA, CDR2 FQGNSA.

The V gene is TRBV7-8, the J gene TRBJ1-1; D ambiguous. This CDR3 comprises 15 residues. Trimming took off 2 bases at V and 1 base at J, with 11 bases between the two ends. Per germline, CDR1 SGHVS and CDR2 FQNEAQ. CDR3 amino acids: CASSLLHGANTEAFF. CDR3 nucleotide sequence: TGTGCCAGCAGCTTACTACACGGAGCGAACACTGAAGCTTTCTTT.

The rearrangement joins TRBV20-1 to TRBJ2-3, with D hard to call. Trimming shortened V by 6 bases and J by 2 bases, and 6 bases separated the two germline ends. The CDR3 is 11 residues long. Germline lookup yields CDR1 DFQATT and CDR2 SNEGSKA (reference sequence). CDR3 loop: CSALTTDTQYF. CDR3 DNA sequence: TGCAGTGCGCTGACCACAGATACGCAGTATTTT.

The CDR3 sequence: CASRGQGRTEAFF. The CDR3 coding sequence is TGTGCCAGCAGGGGACAGGGGAGGACTGAAGCTTTCTTT. The chain employs TRBV27 and TRBJ1-1; 10 nucleotides match TRBD1. J lost 5 bases, V lost 6 bases, and 3 bases had no gene match. This CDR3 region has 13 residues. Germline CDR1 and CDR2: MNHEY and SMNVEV (reference sequence).

This sequence joins TRBV23-1 and TRBJ2-7; D remains ambiguous. TRBV23-1 is marked as an open reading frame, function uncertain. Trimming took off 4 bases at V and 3 bases at J, with 19 bases between the two ends. This CDR3 spans 16 amino acids. The chain's CDR3 is CASSPPLKAGYYEQYF. CDR3 nucleotide sequence: TGCGCCAGCAGTCCTCCCTTAAAGGCAGGATACTACGAGCAGTACTTC.

This clone was detected once. V and J are TRBV7-2 and TRBJ2-7; 8 nucleotides match TRBD1. Per germline, CDR1 SGHTA and CDR2 FQGNSA. The CDR3 loop spans 14 amino acids. Trimming at V came to 5 bases and at J to 2 bases, leaving 5 bases not matched to a gene. CDR3 sequence: CASSPRTGPYEQYF. CDR3 nucleotide sequence: TGTGCCAGCAGCCCTAGGACAGGGCCCTACGAGCAGTACTTC.

This chain connects TRBV27 to TRBJ2-1; possibly TRBD1 for D (6 bases). The CDR3 covers 18 residues. CDR1 is MNHEY and CDR2 is SMNVEV in the germline V gene (reference sequence). The V gene lost 3 bases and the J gene lost 8 bases, with 26 bases spanning the gap. CDR3 sequence: CASSFLPEQGLRLDEQFF. CDR3 nucleotide sequence: TGTGCCAGCAGTTTTCTCCCGGAACAGGGTCTGAGATTAGATGAGCAGTTCTTC.

The CDR3 bases are TGTGCCAGCAGCCGGGGACTAGCGGTCTACGAGCAGTACTTC. It yields the protein CASSRGLAVYEQYF. The V gene is TRBV14, the J gene TRBJ2-7; 11 positions agree with TRBD2. Germline values: CDR1 SGHDN, CDR2 FVKESK. With 4 bases clipped from V and 3 bases from J, the junction kept 2 bases outside the gene matches. This CDR3 spans 14 amino acids.

To note about this clone: The sample holds other DNA sequences that translate to the same CDR3. The chain carries TRBV14 and TRBJ2-7; D is ambiguous. CDR1 is SGHDN, CDR2 FVKESK, per germline. The CDR3 extends over 11 amino acids. The V end lost 1 base, the J end lost 4 bases, and 2 bases lay between the germline ends. The CDR3 nucleotides read TGTGCCAGCAGCCAAGCGTACGAGCAGTACTTC. This sequence encodes CASSQAYEQYF.

The V call is TRBV6-5, the J call TRBJ1-1; D unresolved. The V gene's germline CDR1 is MNHEY and CDR2 SVGAGI. V was pared by 6 bases and J by 2 bases, with 10 bases between. The CDR3 extends over 13 amino acids. CDR3 DNA sequence: TGTGCCAGCAGAAGACAAGCTAACACTGAAGCTTTCTTT. This translates into CASRRQANTEAFF.

The CDR3 DNA is TGCGCCAGCAGCCGTGGGTTACTAGCGGGAGGATTCTACGAGCAGTACTTC. It is translated as CASSRGLLAGGFYEQYF. This chain uses TRBV4-1 with TRBJ2-7; 12 positions agree with TRBD2. The V gene's germline CDR1 is MGHRA and CDR2 YSYEKL. This CDR3 comprises 17 residues. The junction had 10 bases not matched to a gene; V was cut back by 4 bases and J by 3 bases.

The chain is built from TRBV11-2 and TRBJ2-5, with TRBD2 matching 13 bases. Germline V gene lookup returns CDR1 SGHAT and CDR2 FQNNGV. The CDR3 has 17 residues. Trimming removed 5 bases from V and 4 bases from J; junction bases left unmatched: 10. The CDR3 is CASSVGTSGAGGETQYF. As DNA, the CDR3 is TGTGCCAGCAGCGTCGGGACTAGCGGGGCGGGGGGAGAGACCCAGTACTTC.

The chain carries TRBV6-6 and TRBJ1-4, with TRBD1 matching 7 bases. CDR3 length equals 15 residues. Germline CDR1 and CDR2: MNHNY and SVGAGI (reference sequence). The V segment lost 6 bases and the J segment 7 bases; nucleotides outside the gene matches: 11. CDR3 region: CASSDTTGSSEKLFF. The DNA of the CDR3 is TGTGCCAGCAGCGACACGACAGGGAGTAGTGAAAAACTGTTTTTT.

The chain combines TRBV5-4 with TRBJ2-7, with a weak D call TRBD2 (5 bases). CDR1 and CDR2 from the germline V gene are SGHNT and YYREEE (reference sequence). The CDR3 sequence is 15 residues long. V dropped 4 bases and J dropped 0 bases, with 14 bases sitting between them. The CDR3 spells CASSDRSGNSYEQYF. CDR3 DNA sequence: TGTGCCAGCAGCGATCGGAGCGGAAACTCCTACGAGCAGTACTTC.

This clone appeared once. The chain employs TRBV9 and TRBJ2-1; D call uncertain. This CDR3 is built from 13 residues. V lost 4 bases and J 5 bases, leaving 10 bases between the germline ends. Germline CDR1 SGDLS, CDR2 YYNGEE. CDR3 in amino acids: CASSPSPHNEQFF. The CDR3 nucleotides read TGTGCCAGCAGCCCCTCCCCGCACAATGAGCAGTTCTTC.

The chain employs TRBV28 and TRBJ1-2; D possibly corresponds to TRBD1 (6 bases). CDR3 size: 15 residues. Looked up from germline, CDR1 is MDHEN and CDR2 is SYDVKM. The germline V and J ends were trimmed by 5 bases and 1 base, with 14 bases remaining between them. This CDR3 is CASSPRGMGNYGYTF. The CDR3 nucleotides are TGTGCCAGCAGTCCCAGGGGCATGGGTAACTATGGCTACACCTTC.

The CDR3 region has the DNA TGTGCCAGCACCCGGAGGACCAGACGGTTAAGCTCCTACGAGCAGTACTTC. Its translation is CASTRRTRRLSSYEQYF. The chain employs TRBV21-1 and TRBJ2-7; the table's D gene call, TRBD2, was not cross checked with the DNA. TRBV21-1 is assigned pseudogene status. This CDR3 is built from 17 residues.

This clone has a single count. The chain combines TRBV7-9 with TRBJ2-1, with TRBD2 as a possible D gene (5 bases). V was trimmed by 5 bases and J by 0 bases, leaving 14 bases between them. Germline V gives CDR1 SEHNR, CDR2 FQNEAQ (reference sequence). This CDR3 is 16 amino acids long. The CDR3 DNA sequence: TGTGCCAGCAGCCCAAGAGCGGCTAGCTCCTACAATGAGCAGTTCTTC. Translating it yields CASSPRAASSYNEQFF.